The 20 T cell receptor beta chains below were found in one sample sequenced in a study of T cell clones after liver transplantation. Clones were sequenced by immunoSEQ multiplex PCR, and TCRdb holds only the in-frame ones, with some missing. The sample has tens of thousands of clones; around nine tenths are singletons. This material consisted of CD4+ T cells from blood, taken before liver transplant. The source is a human donor who received a liver transplant.

The CDR3 bases are TGTGCCAGCAGTGAAGTGGGGAGCTATGGCTACACCTTC. Encoded protein: CASSEVGSYGYTF. The chain combines TRBV2 with TRBJ1-2; unclear D gene. The CDR3 consists of 13 residues. Trimming left V 1 base short and J 4 bases short, with 7 bases between. Germline V CDR1 and CDR2: SNHLY, FYNNEI.

This clone is a singleton in its sample. At the DNA level, this CDR3 is encoded by other sequences in the same sample as well. The chain recombines TRBV7-3 with TRBJ2-3; D unclear. V lost 0 bases and J 0 bases, leaving 7 bases between the germline ends. CDR1 is SGHTA and CDR2 is FQGTGA in the germline V gene. CDR3 length: 15 residues. The CDR3 sequence: CASSLTPSSTDTQYF. CDR3 coding DNA: TGTGCCAGCAGCTTAACCCCATCTAGCACAGATACGCAGTATTTT.

The rearrangement joins TRBV6-5 to TRBJ1-5; D may be TRBD1 (5 bases). Germline V gives CDR1 MNHEY, CDR2 SVGAGI. The V end lost 8 bases, the J end lost 1 base, and 15 bases lay between the germline ends. CDR3 size: 15 residues. CDR3 region: CASLPRSGSNQPQHF. The CDR3 bases are TGTGCCAGCCTTCCCCGCTCAGGGAGCAATCAGCCCCAGCATTTT.

The chain combines TRBV13 with TRBJ1-4; D perhaps matches TRBD1 (5 bases). Deletions cut 2 bases from V and 4 bases from J, with 8 bases between. The CDR3 sequence is 14 residues long. The germline V gene has CDR1 PRHDT and CDR2 FYEKMQ (reference sequence). The CDR3 sequence: CASSLQGGNEKLFF. Here the CDR3 DNA reads TGTGCCAGCAGCTTACAGGGTGGTAATGAAAAACTGTTTTTT. The full variable domain, rest sourced from reference TRBV13 and TRBJ1-4, is AAGVIQSPRHLIKEKRETATLKCYPIPRHDTVYWYQQGPGQDPQFLISFYEKMQSDKGSIPDRFSAQQFSDYHSELNMSSLELGDSALYFCASSLQGGNEKLFFGSGTQLSVL.

This clone appeared a single time. This chain uses TRBV7-2 with TRBJ1-3; D gene ambiguous. Germline CDR1 is SGHTA and CDR2 is FQGNSA. The CDR3 has 15 amino acids. Trimming stripped 3 bases from V and 0 bases from J, with 9 bases between. CDR3 sequence (DNA): TGTGCCAGCAGCTTGGATAGGGCCTCTGGAAACACCATATATTTT. It yields the protein CASSLDRASGNTIYF.

The chain joins TRBV5-4 to TRBJ2-1, with 11 bases lining up with TRBD1. This CDR3 is 13 amino acids long. The germline gives CDR1 SGHNT, CDR2 YYREEE (reference sequence). J gave up 8 bases and V 4 bases, and 2 bases lay outside the gene matches. CDR3 sequence reads: CASSRDRGDEQFF. In nucleotides, the CDR3 is TGTGCCAGCAGCCGGGACAGGGGGGATGAGCAGTTCTTC. Full variable domain (remainder filled in from reference TRBV5-4 and TRBJ2-1): ETGVTQSPTHLIKTRGQQVTLRCSSQSGHNTVSWYQQALGQGPQFIFQYYREEENGRGNFPPRFSGLQFPNYSSELNVNALELDDSALYLCASSRDRGDEQFFGPGTRLTVL.

The chain carries TRBV19 and TRBJ2-2; D may be TRBD2 (7 bases). The CDR3 covers 16 residues. CDR1 is LNHDA, CDR2 SQIVND, per germline (reference sequence). V was trimmed by 3 bases and J by 7 bases, leaving 18 bases between them. This CDR3 is CASSMGARLAGGELFF. CDR3 DNA: TGTGCCAGTAGTATGGGGGCACGACTAGCCGGCGGGGAGCTGTTTTTT.

The chain couples TRBV9 to TRBJ2-7, with 7 nucleotides matching TRBD2. This CDR3 has 15 residues. Germline V lookup: CDR1 SGDLS, CDR2 YYNGEE. The junction had 8 bases not matched to a gene; V was cut back by 3 bases and J by 2 bases. The CDR3, as DNA: TGTGCCAGCAGCGGAGAGGCTAGCGGTCCCTACGAGCAGTACTTC. Amino acids: CASSGEASGPYEQYF.

This rearrangement joins TRBV5-1 to TRBJ2-2, with a tentative D call TRBD2 (5 bases). Trimming took off 5 bases at V and 6 bases at J, with 14 bases between the two ends. From germline, CDR1 is SGHRS and CDR2 YFSETQ. The CDR3 has 14 amino acids. For the CDR3, the DNA is TGCGCCAGCAGTTACCCTTCGGAGGCCGGGGAGCTGTTTTTT. Translation: CASSYPSEAGELFF.

This chain uses TRBV29-1 with TRBJ2-4; 8 bases align to TRBD2. CDR1 is SQVTM, CDR2 ANQGSEA, per germline. The CDR3 extends over 17 amino acids. The V segment lost 6 bases and the J segment 4 bases; nucleotides outside the gene matches: 17. Here the CDR3 reads CSVEGVAGSLIKNIQYF. The CDR3 DNA sequence: TGCAGCGTCGAGGGGGTAGCGGGAAGTTTGATAAAAAACATTCAGTACTTC.

The CDR3 loop is CASSELRSSGNTIYF. CDR3 sequence (DNA): TGTGCCAGCAGTGAATTGAGAAGCTCTGGAAACACCATATATTTT. The V gene is TRBV6-1, the J gene TRBJ1-3; D is undetermined. This CDR3 region has 15 residues. Germline V gene data show CDR1 as MNHNS and CDR2 as SASEGT. With 2 bases removed from V and 0 bases from J, the gap between germline ends came to 8 bases.

In nucleotides, the CDR3 is TGTGCCAGTAGTATAGAGTCGTTTGGGGGGCAAGAGACCCAGTACTTC. Translation: CASSIESFGGQETQYF. The rearrangement links TRBV19 to TRBJ2-5, with D possibly TRBD2 on 6 matching bases. Germline CDR1 LNHDA, CDR2 SQIVND (reference sequence). V lost 0 bases, J lost 2 bases, and 13 bases lay in between. There are 16 residues in the CDR3.

The rearrangement uses TRBV14 and TRBJ2-5, with D unresolved. Germline CDR1 and CDR2: SGHDN and FVKESK. CDR3 length: 13 amino acids. Trimming left V 3 bases short and J 5 bases short, with 10 bases between. The CDR3 spells CASSQEIMETQYF. The CDR3, as DNA: TGTGCCAGCAGCCAGGAAATCATGGAGACCCAGTACTTC.

The rearrangement links TRBV19 to TRBJ2-4; tentative D call: TRBD1 (5 bases). This CDR3 has 16 residues. Germline loops: CDR1 LNHDA, CDR2 SQIVND (reference sequence). Trimming removed 2 bases from V and 0 bases from J, with 11 bases in between. CDR3 coding DNA: TGTGCCAGTAGTATACGACAGTCTCTAGCCAAAAACATTCAGTACTTC. It specifies CASSIRQSLAKNIQYF.

The V and J genes are TRBV12-2 and TRBJ2-1; the D segment call TRBD2 is taken from the table without a DNA check. TRBV12-2 is a documented pseudogene. There are 15 residues in the CDR3. This CDR3 reads CASRTRTSGSGEQFF. The CDR3 DNA reads TGTGCAAGTCGGACCCGGACTAGCGGGAGTGGTGAGCAGTTCTTC.

J is TRBJ2-1 and V is TRBV18; no definite D call. Trimming removed 2 bases from V and 9 bases from J, with 5 bases in between. CDR1 KGHSH and CDR2 LQKENI come from the germline V gene. This CDR3 comprises 11 residues. The CDR3 bases are TGTGCCAGCTCACCAGGGCTTGAGCAGTTCTTC. Translation gives CASSPGLEQFF. The entire variable domain, with the rest obtained from reference TRBV18 and TRBJ2-1, is as follows: NAGVMQNPRHLVRRRGQEARLRCSPMKGHSHVYWYRQLPEEGLKFMVYLQKENIIDESGMPKERFSAEFPKEGPSILRIQQVVRGDSAAYFCASSPGLEQFFGPGTRLTVL.

This clone was observed a handful of times. Other nucleotide sequences from this sample produce the same CDR3. This chain uses TRBV27 with TRBJ2-7; 10 nucleotides align to TRBD1. The CDR3 has 15 residues. Per the germline V gene, CDR1 is MNHEY and CDR2 is SMNVEV (reference sequence). J was trimmed by 1 base and V by 4 bases; bases with no gene match: 4. CDR3 DNA sequence: TGTGCCAGCAGTTCTCGACAGGGGGCTTCCTACGAGCAGTACTTC. It codes for CASSSRQGASYEQYF.

The V and J genes are TRBV27 and TRBJ1-2; 8 bases are a match to TRBD1. V trimming: 5 bases; J trimming: 3 bases; junction bases outside the gene matches: 5. The germline V gene has CDR1 MNHEY and CDR2 SMNVEV (reference sequence). This CDR3 contains 14 residues. CDR3 region: CASSPRTGYYGYTF. CDR3 coding DNA: TGTGCCAGCAGTCCCAGGACAGGGTACTATGGCTACACCTTC.

This chain links TRBV28 with TRBJ2-3; D is unresolved. Per germline, CDR1 MDHEN and CDR2 SYDVKM. V was pared by 3 bases and J by 2 bases, with 15 bases between. The CDR3 sequence is 16 residues long. The CDR3, as DNA: TGTGCCAGCAGTTTCCCACCGGGCCGGCCCACAGATACGCAGTATTTT. Protein product: CASSFPPGRPTDTQYF.

This sequence joins TRBV18 and TRBJ2-5; no definite D call. V gave up 1 base and J gave up 1 base, with 10 bases separating them. Germline V gene sequence: CDR1 KGHSH, CDR2 LQKENI. The CDR3 contains 15 residues. CDR3 sequence (DNA): TGTGCCAGCTCACCACTCGTGGGGATCCAAGAGACCCAGTACTTC. This gives the protein CASSPLVGIQETQYF.